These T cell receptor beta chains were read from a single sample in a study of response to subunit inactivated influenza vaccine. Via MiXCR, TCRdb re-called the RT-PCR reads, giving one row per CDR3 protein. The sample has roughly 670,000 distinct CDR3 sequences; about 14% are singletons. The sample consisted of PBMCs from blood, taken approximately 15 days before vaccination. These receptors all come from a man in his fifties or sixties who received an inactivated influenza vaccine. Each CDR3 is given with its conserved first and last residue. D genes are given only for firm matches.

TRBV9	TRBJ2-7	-	CASSTAGSSYEQYF
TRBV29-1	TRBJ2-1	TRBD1	CSVRKDRGMNEQFF
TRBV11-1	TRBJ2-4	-	CASRQADGKNIQYF
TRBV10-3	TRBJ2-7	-	CAISDPHGGHDEQYF
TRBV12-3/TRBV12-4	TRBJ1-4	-	CASTLTGGGEKLFF
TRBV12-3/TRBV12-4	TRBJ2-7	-	CASSPGTLIYEQYF
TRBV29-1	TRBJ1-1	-	CSGRDLERTEAFF
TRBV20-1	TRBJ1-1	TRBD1	CSARQGGGTEAFF
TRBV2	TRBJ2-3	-	CASSGLAISTDTQYF
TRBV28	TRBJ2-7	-	CASSASGLHSYEQYF
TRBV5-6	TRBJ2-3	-	CASSKTGPDTQYF
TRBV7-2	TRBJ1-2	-	CASSHTGEGYTF
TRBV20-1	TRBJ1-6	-	CSARDLQGYYNSPLHF
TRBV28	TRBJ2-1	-	CASSLGGFRNNEQFF
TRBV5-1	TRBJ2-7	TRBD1	CASSLGGTAAYEQYF
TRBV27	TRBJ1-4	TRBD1	CASSSRTGFGQTNEKLFF
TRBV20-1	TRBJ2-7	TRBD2	CSASPTSGVSYEQYF
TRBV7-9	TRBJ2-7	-	CASTNDGYEQYF
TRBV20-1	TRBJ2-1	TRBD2	CSARDRAGAIYNEQFF
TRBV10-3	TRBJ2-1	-	CASSYRVGNEQFF
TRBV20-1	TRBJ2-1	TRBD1	CSATRDSFGNEQFF
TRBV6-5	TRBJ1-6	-	CASSYSLGKNSPLHF
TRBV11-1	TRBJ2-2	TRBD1	CASSSGGSGTINTGELFF
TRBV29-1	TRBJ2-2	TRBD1	CSVRRDRGANTGELFF
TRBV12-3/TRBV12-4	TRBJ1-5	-	CASATGNNQPQHF
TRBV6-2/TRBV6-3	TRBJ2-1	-	CASSNSRGEQFF
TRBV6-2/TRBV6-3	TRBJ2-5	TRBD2	CASSYQQLLAGVGQETQYF
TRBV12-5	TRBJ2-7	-	CASGLSLGKPYEQYF
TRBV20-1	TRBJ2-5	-	CSARRRGEETQYF
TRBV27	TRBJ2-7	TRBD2	CASSLSPSGSSYEQYF
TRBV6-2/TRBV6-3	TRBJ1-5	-	CASSPSEEPQHF
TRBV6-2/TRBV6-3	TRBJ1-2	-	CASSYSSESTNYGYTF
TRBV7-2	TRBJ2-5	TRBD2	CASSLVTGTRETQYF
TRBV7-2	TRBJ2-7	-	CASTYGLGGEQYF
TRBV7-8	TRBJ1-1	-	CASSLGLGRRVDTEAFF
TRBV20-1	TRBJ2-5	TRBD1	CSARTGLLSGTQYF
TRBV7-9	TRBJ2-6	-	CASSLGGIGANVLTF
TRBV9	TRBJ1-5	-	CASSATGNNQPQHF
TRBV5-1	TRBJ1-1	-	CASSLRGTHPTNTEAFF
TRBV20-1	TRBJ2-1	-	CSARGPLAYNEQFF
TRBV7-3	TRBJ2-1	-	CASSFSTNNEQFF
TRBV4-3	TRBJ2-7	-	CASSQNQGGNEQYF
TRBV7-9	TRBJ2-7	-	CASRRGRGPLYEQYF
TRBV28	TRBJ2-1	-	CASSEQGTYNEQFF
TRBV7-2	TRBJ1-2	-	CASSPPPGQHHGYTF
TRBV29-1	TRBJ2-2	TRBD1	CSVRQGPAGELFF
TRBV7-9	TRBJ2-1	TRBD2	CASTFEWGGPYNEQFF
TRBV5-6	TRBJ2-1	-	CASSGTEISYNEQFF
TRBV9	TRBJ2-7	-	CASSVGQSGSYEQYF
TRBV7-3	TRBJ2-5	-	CASRPLAGTGDQETQYF